Detailed here is one TCR beta chain. The sample comes from a study of cytomegalovirus exposure and HLA in healthy donors. The germline gives CDR1 SEHNR, CDR2 FQNEAQ (reference sequence). The CDR3 is 13 residues long. Trimming cost V 5 bases and J 4 bases; bases outside gene matches: 3. With 60 Vbeta and 13 Jbeta primers, the PCR was carried out. Clones were sequenced by immunoSEQ multiplex PCR, and TCRdb holds only the in-frame ones, with some missing. The sample carries tens of thousands of clones, roughly four fifths recorded once. The receptor comes from a man in his fifties in good health and CMV-seronegative. The sample was PBMCs. V is TRBV7-9 and J is TRBJ1-1, with 8 bases matching TRBD1. The CDR3 protein is CASSITGGTEAFF. CDR3 coding DNA: TGTGCCAGCAGCATAACAGGGGGCACTGAAGCTTTCTTT.